This TCR beta chain is from a study of blood T cell repertoires in COVID-19. On the study more broadly: Researchers got acute and convalescent COVID-19 samples from the United States, Italy and Spain. In each case, the material was cDNA or gDNA derived from T cells, B-cell-depleted T cells, or PBMCs.

Original data processing: Scientists estimated how many nucleated cells there were by amplifying reference gene primers. The method was immunoSEQ multiplex PCR; TCRdb's version includes in-frame clones alone and lacks a portion of them. The DNA gave D and trimming, while V, J and clone size come from that table. The table shows some 150,000 clones, with roughly 83% occurring only once. The Seattle patients joined while their infection was active and were tracked longitudinally afterward. Trimming removed 7 bases from V and 6 bases from J, with 19 bases in between. The CDR3 is 15 residues long. Germline loops: CDR1 MNHEY, CDR2 SVGAGI.

The sample taken for sequencing was peripheral blood. The J gene is TRBJ1-3, the V gene TRBV6-5; D perhaps matches TRBD1 (5 bases). This clonotype was sampled from a woman between 65 and 79 years old with COVID-19, enrolled during active disease. CDR3 protein: CASMISGRGENTIYF. The DNA for the CDR3 is TGTGCCAGCATGATCTCTGGACGGGGGGAAAACACCATATATTTT.